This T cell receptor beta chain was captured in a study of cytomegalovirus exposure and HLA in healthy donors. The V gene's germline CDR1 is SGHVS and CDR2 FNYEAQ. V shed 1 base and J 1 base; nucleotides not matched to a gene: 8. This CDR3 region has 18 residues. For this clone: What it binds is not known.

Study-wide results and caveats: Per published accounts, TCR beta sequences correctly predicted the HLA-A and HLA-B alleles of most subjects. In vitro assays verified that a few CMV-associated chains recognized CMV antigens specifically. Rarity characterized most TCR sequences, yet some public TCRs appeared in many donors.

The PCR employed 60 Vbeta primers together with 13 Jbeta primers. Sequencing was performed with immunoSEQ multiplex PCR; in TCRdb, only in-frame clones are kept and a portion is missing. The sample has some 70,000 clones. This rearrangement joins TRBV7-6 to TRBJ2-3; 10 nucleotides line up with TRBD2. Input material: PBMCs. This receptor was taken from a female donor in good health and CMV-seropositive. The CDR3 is CASSLEASGSRGTDTQYF. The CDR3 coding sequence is TGTGCCAGCAGCTTAGAGGCTAGCGGGAGCCGGGGCACAGATACGCAGTATTTT.